This T cell receptor beta chain was retrieved from a study of blood T cell repertoires in COVID-19. From germline, CDR1 is SGDLS and CDR2 YYNGEE. The CDR3 contains 12 residues. Unmatched junction bases numbered 5, after V lost 6 bases and J lost 6 bases. Using immunoSEQ multiplex PCR, the repertoire was profiled, and TCRdb retains in-frame clones only, with some absent. The data contain some 51,000 clones, 90% of them singletons. The receptor comes from a man aged 40-49 years with acute or convalescent COVID-19. Sample: peripheral blood. The rearrangement uses TRBV9 and TRBJ1-2; 7 nucleotides align to TRBD1. Here the CDR3 reads CASKRGRDGYTF. CDR3 nucleotide sequence: TGTGCCAGCAAGAGGGGGCGGGATGGCTACACCTTC.